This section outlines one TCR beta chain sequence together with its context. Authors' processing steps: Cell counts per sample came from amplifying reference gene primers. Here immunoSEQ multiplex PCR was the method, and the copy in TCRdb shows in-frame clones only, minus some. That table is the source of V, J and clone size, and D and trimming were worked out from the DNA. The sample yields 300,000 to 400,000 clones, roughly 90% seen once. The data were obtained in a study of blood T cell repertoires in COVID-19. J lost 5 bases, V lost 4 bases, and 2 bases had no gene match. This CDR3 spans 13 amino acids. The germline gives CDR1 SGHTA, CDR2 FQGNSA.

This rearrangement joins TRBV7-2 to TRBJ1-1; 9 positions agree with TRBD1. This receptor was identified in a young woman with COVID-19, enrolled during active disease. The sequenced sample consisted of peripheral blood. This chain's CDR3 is CASSWTGDTEAFF. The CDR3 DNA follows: TGTGCCAGCAGCTGGACAGGGGATACTGAAGCTTTCTTT. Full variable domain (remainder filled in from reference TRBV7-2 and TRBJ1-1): GAGVSQSPSNKVTEKGKDVELRCDPISGHTALYWYRQSLGQGLEFLIYFQGNSAPDKSGLPSDRFSAERTGGSVSTLTIQRTQQEDSAVYLCASSWTGDTEAFFGQGTRLTVV.